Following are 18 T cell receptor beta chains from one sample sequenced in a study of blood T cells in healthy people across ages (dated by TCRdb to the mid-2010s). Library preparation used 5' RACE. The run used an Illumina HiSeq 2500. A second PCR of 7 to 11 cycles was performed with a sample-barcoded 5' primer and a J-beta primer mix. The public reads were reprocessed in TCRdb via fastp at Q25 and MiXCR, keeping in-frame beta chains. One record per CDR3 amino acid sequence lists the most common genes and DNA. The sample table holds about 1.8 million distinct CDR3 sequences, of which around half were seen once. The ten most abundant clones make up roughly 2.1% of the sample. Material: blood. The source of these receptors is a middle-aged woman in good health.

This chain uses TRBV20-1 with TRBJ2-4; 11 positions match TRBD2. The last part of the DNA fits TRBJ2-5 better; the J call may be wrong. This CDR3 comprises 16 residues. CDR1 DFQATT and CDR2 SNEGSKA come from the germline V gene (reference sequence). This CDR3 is CSAPPLLAGGRGTQYF. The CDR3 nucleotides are TGCAGTGCTCCCCCCTTGCTAGCGGGGGGCAGGGGGACCCAGTACTTC.

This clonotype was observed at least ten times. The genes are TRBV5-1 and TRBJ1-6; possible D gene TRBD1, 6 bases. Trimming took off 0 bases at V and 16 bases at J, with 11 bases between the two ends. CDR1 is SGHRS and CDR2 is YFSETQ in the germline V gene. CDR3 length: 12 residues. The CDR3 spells CASSLAGDNLHF. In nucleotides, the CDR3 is TGCGCCAGCAGCTTGGCCGGGGACAATCTCCACTTT.

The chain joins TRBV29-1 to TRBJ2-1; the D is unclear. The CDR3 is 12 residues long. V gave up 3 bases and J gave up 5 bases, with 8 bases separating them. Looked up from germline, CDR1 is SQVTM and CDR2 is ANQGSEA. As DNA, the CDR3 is TGCAGCGTTGATGGGTTGCACAATGAGCAGTTCTTC. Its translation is CSVDGLHNEQFF.

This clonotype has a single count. For the CDR3, the DNA is TGCAGTGCCCACACAACTAGTACCCTGGGGGCCGGGCAGTTCTTC. As protein: CSAHTTSTLGAGQFF. This chain connects TRBV20-1 to TRBJ2-1; tentatively, D is TRBD1 (6 bases). V was trimmed by 6 bases and J by 12 bases, leaving 27 bases between them. The CDR3 has 15 residues. CDR1 and CDR2 from the germline V gene are DFQATT and SNEGSKA (reference sequence).

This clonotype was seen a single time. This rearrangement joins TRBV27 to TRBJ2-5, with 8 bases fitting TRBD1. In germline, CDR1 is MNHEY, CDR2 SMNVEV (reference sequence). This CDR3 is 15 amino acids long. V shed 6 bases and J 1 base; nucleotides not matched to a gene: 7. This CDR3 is CASRDGQGGQETQYF. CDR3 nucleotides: TGTGCCAGCAGGGACGGACAGGGAGGCCAAGAGACCCAGTACTTC.

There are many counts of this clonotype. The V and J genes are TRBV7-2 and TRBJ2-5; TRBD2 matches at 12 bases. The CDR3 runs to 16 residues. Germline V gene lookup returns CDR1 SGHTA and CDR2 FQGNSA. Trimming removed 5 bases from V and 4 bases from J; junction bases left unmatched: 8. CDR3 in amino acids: CASSRSSGGVSETQYF. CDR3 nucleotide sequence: TGTGCCAGCAGCCGCTCTAGCGGGGGGGTATCAGAGACCCAGTACTTC. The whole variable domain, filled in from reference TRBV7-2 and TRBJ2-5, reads GAGVSQSPSNKVTEKGKDVELRCDPISGHTALYWYRQSLGQGLEFLIYFQGNSAPDKSGLPSDRFSAERTGGSVSTLTIQRTQQEDSAVYLCASSRSSGGVSETQYFGPGTRLLVL.

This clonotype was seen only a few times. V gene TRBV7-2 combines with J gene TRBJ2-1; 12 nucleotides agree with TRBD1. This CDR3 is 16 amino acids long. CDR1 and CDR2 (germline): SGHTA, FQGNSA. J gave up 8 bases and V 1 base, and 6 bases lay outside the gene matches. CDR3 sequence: CASSLVWDRGHDEQFF. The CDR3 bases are TGTGCCAGCAGCTTAGTCTGGGACAGGGGGCACGATGAGCAGTTCTTC. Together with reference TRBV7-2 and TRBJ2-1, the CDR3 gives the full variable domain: GAGVSQSPSNKVTEKGKDVELRCDPISGHTALYWYRQSLGQGLEFLIYFQGNSAPDKSGLPSDRFSAERTGGSVSTLTIQRTQQEDSAVYLCASSLVWDRGHDEQFFGPGTRLTVL.

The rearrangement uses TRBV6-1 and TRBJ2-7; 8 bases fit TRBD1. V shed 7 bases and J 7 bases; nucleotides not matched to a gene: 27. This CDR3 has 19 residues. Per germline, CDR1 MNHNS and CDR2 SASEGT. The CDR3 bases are TGTGCCAGCAACCCACAGGGGGATTGGCGGGTCTCTTTCTACAATGAGCAGTACTTC. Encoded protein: CASNPQGDWRVSFYNEQYF.

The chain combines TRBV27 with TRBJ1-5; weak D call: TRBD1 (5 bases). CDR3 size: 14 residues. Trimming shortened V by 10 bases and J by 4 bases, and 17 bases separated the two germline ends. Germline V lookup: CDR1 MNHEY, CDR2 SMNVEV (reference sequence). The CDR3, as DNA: TGTGCCACAAATGCCCAGGGAGGAAATCAGCCCCAGCATTTT. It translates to CATNAQGGNQPQHF.

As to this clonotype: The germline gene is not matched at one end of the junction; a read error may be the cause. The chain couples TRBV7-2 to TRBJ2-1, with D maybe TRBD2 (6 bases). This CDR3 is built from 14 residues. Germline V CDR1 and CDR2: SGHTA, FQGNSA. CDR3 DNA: TGTGCCAGCAGCCCTCTCCTAGCGAGCAATGAGCAGATCTTC. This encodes CASSPLLASNEQIF.

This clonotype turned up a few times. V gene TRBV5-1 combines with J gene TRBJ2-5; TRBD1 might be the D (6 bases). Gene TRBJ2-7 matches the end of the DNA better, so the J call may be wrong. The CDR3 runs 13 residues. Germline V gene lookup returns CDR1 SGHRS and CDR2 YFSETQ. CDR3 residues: CASSPGTSVEQYF. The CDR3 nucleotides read TGCGCCAGCAGCCCGGGGACATCCGTCGAGCAGTACTTC.

CDR3 sequence reads: CASRDRQAQYF. The CDR3 DNA sequence: TGTGCCAGCAGAGACAGACAGGCCCAGTACTTC. This chain joins TRBV6-2 or TRBV6-3 and TRBJ2-5; D may be TRBD1 (6 bases). The CDR3 sequence is 11 residues long. The V end was cut by 6 bases, the J end by 9 bases, with 11 bases between. CDR1 and CDR2 (germline): MNHEY, SVGEGT.

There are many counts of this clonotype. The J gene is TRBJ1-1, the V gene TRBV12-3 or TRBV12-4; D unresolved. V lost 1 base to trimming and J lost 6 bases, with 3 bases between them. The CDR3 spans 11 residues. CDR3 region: CASSLGAEAFF. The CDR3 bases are TGTGCCAGCAGTTTAGGGGCTGAAGCTTTCTTT.

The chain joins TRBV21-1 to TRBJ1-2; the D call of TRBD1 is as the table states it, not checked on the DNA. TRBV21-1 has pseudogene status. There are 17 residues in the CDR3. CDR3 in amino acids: CASSCGQDTRRGYGYTF. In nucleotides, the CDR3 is TGTGCCAGCAGCTGTGGACAGGACACCCGCCGAGGCTATGGCTACACCTTC.

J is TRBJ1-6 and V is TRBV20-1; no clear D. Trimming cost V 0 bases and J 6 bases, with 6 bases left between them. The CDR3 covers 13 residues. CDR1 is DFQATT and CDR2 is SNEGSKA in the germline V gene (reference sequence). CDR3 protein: CSAREWRNSPLHF. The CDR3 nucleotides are TGCAGTGCTAGAGAATGGCGTAATTCACCCCTCCACTTT.

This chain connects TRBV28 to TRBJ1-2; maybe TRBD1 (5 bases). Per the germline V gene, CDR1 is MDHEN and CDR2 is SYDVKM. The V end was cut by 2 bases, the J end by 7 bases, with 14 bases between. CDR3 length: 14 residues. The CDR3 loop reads CASSLGTTGGGYTF. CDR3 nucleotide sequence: TGTGCCAGCAGTTTAGGGACCACCGGCGGTGGCTACACCTTC.

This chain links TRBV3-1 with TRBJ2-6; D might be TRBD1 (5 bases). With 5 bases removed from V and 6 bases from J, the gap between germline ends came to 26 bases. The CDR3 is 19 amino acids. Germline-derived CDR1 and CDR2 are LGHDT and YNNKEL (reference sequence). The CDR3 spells CASSFTGREEASPANVLTF. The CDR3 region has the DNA TGTGCCAGCAGCTTCACTGGCAGGGAAGAGGCCTCCCCGGCCAACGTCCTGACTTTC.

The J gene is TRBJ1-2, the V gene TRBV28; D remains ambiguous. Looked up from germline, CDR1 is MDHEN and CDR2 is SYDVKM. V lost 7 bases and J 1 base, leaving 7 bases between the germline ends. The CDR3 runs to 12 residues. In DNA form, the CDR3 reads TGTGCCAGCATCGGTGGTAACTATGGCTACACCTTC. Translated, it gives CASIGGNYGYTF.